What follows are 8 T cell receptor beta chains derived from one specimen sequenced in a study of T cells in Graves' hyperthyroidism and ophthalmopathy (dated by TCRdb to between 2018 and 2021). Library preparation used multiplex PCR. Sequencing was carried out with an Illumina HiSeq 2000. Amplification of TCR beta CDR3 regions was carried out from RNA transcripts. For the first round of RT-PCR on the TCR CDR3, the HTBI primer set was used together with the Qiagen OneStep RT-PCR kit. TCRdb itself trimmed the public reads at Q25 with fastp, ran MiXCR and retained productive beta chains. Rows matching on CDR3 protein sequence are summarized as one entry with the most common DNA and genes. The sample yields approximately 600,000 distinct CDR3 sequences; around 15% were counted once. Of the sample, roughly 4.5% falls within the top ten clones. Sequenced material: blood. The receptors shown here come from a woman between 40 and 50 years old with Graves' ophthalmopathy.

This clonotype has ten or more counts. The chain joins TRBV15 to TRBJ2-7, with 8 bases identical to TRBD2. With V trimmed by 5 bases and J by 2 bases, 14 bases remained unmatched. CDR3 size: 17 residues. CDR1 and CDR2 from the germline V gene are LNHNV and YYDKDF (reference sequence). The CDR3 protein is CATSHGLAGSIPYEQYF. CDR3 nucleotides: TGTGCCACCAGCCACGGGCTAGCGGGCTCAATTCCCTACGAGCAGTACTTC.

This clonotype came up many times. The chain's CDR3 is CAISESQGETQYF. CDR3 nucleotide sequence: TGTGCCATCAGTGAGTCACAGGGAGAGACCCAGTACTTC. The rearrangement links TRBV10-3 to TRBJ2-5; D is perhaps TRBD1 (6 bases). In germline, CDR1 is ENHRY, CDR2 SYGVKD. The CDR3 spans 13 residues. V dropped 0 bases and J dropped 4 bases, with 6 bases sitting between them.

This clonotype was detected ten times or more. The CDR3 DNA sequence: TGTGCCAGCAGCTTAGTCGGCGGGAGAAACTACGAGCAGTACTTC. It is translated as CASSLVGGRNYEQYF. This chain connects TRBV11-2 to TRBJ2-7; 7 nucleotides agree with TRBD2. CDR1 and CDR2 (germline): SGHAT, FQNNGV. CDR3 size: 15 residues. V lost 1 base and J lost 3; bases outside the gene matches: 6.

Note on this clonotype: A much larger clone lies one base from this, so it may be a read error. The chain carries TRBV11-2 and TRBJ1-1; D gene unclear. Per germline, CDR1 SGHAT and CDR2 FQNNGV. The CDR3 has 13 amino acids. CDR3 loop: CPSSLIGLTEAFF. Written as DNA, the CDR3 is TGTCCCAGCAGCTTAATAGGGTTGACTGAAGCTTTCTTT.

Ten or more counts support this clonotype. The rearrangement joins TRBV15 to TRBJ2-5, with 9 bases matching TRBD2. The CDR3 extends over 16 amino acids. V lost 0 bases, J lost 4 bases, and 6 bases stayed unmatched. Germline V gene sequence: CDR1 LNHNV, CDR2 YYDKDF (reference sequence). The CDR3 spells CATSRDRGLAGETQYF. The DNA of the CDR3 is TGTGCCACCAGCAGAGATAGGGGACTAGCAGGAGAGACCCAGTACTTC.

This clonotype was seen more than once but under ten times. This chain uses TRBV3-1 with TRBJ1-1, with D perhaps matching TRBD1 (5 bases). Per germline, CDR1 LGHDT and CDR2 YNNKEL (reference sequence). V was pared by 7 bases and J by 4 bases, with 16 bases between. CDR3 length: 14 residues. The CDR3 nucleotides are TGTGCCAGCAACCGGGGGGATGGGGCCACTGAAGCTTTCTTT. It yields the protein CASNRGDGATEAFF.

This clonotype was counted at least ten times. The chain is built from TRBV12-3 or TRBV12-4 and TRBJ2-5, with a weak D call TRBD2 (6 bases). CDR3 length equals 15 residues. Trimming removed 6 bases from V and 4 bases from J, with 18 bases in between. CDR3 region: CASSPGTPPGETQYF. The CDR3 DNA is TGTGCCAGCAGCCCCGGGACTCCCCCGGGAGAGACCCAGTACTTC.

The sample holds a few counts of this clonotype. The chain employs TRBV29-1 and TRBJ2-7, with 7 bases fitting TRBD2. Trimming cost V 7 bases and J 2 bases; bases outside gene matches: 2. Germline V gene lookup returns CDR1 SQVTM and CDR2 ANQGSEA. There are 11 residues in the CDR3. The CDR3 DNA is TGCAGCGCACTAGCGCCCTACGAGCAGTACTTC. Amino acids: CSALAPYEQYF.